These T cell receptor beta chains were read from a single sample in a study of response to subunit inactivated influenza vaccine. TCRdb called the RT-PCR reads again in MiXCR, with one record for every CDR3 protein. Of 610,000 or so distinct CDR3 sequences in the sample, approximately 15% were seen once. The specimen was PBMCs from blood, collected approximately 12 days after vaccination. The receptors were gathered from a man over 45 who received an inactivated influenza vaccine. The CDR3 runs from the conserved cysteine through the conserved F or W. A D gene is named only where the DNA matches it firmly. A row's size may be missing; if present it is once, few, many or a size class.

V gene: TRBV5-1; D gene: TRBD1; clone size: NA; CDR3 length: 15; J gene: TRBJ2-7; CDR3 DNA: TGCGCCAGCAGCACGCAGACAGGGGGCCGCGACGAGCAGTACTTC; CDR3 protein: CASSTQTGGRDEQYF
V gene: TRBV19; D gene: NA; clone size: few; CDR3 length: 15; J gene: TRBJ1-5; CDR3 DNA: TGTGCCAGTAGTATAGGCCAGGCGACCAATCAGCCCCAGCATTTT; CDR3 protein: CASSIGQATNQPQHF
V gene: TRBV5-6; D gene: NA; clone size: NA; CDR3 length: 18; J gene: TRBJ2-2; CDR3 DNA: TGTGCCAGCAGCTTGGCCGGGACTCCGCGCGCGAACACCGGGGAGCTGTTTTTT; CDR3 protein: CASSLAGTPRANTGELFF
V gene: TRBV6-1; D gene: TRBD1; clone size: NA; CDR3 length: 16; J gene: TRBJ1-2; CDR3 DNA: TGTGCCAGCAGTGGACCTTTATCAGGGGGGGCTTATGGCTACACCTTC; CDR3 protein: CASSGPLSGGAYGYTF
V gene: TRBV14; D gene: TRBD1; clone size: NA; CDR3 length: 16; J gene: TRBJ1-1; CDR3 DNA: TGTGCCAGCAGCCAAGGCTTAGGACAGGGGGACACTGAAGCTTTCTTT; CDR3 protein: CASSQGLGQGDTEAFF
V gene: TRBV12-3/TRBV12-4; D gene: TRBD1; clone size: many; CDR3 length: 20; J gene: TRBJ2-1; CDR3 DNA: TGTGCCAGCAGTCCCCCCCGACCGGGACAGGGGCTGCGATCCTACAATGAGCAGTTCTTC; CDR3 protein: CASSPPRPGQGLRSYNEQFF
V gene: TRBV20-1; D gene: NA; clone size: few; CDR3 length: 12; J gene: TRBJ1-1; CDR3 DNA: TGCAGTGCTAGCATGGGGAACACTGAAGCTTTCTTT; CDR3 protein: CSASMGNTEAFF
V gene: TRBV6-2/TRBV6-3; D gene: TRBD1; clone size: NA; CDR3 length: 16; J gene: TRBJ2-1; CDR3 DNA: TGTGCCAGCAGTTACTCGTCACAGGGGTTGTATCATGAGCAGTTCTTC; CDR3 protein: CASSYSSQGLYHEQFF
V gene: TRBV7-9; D gene: NA; clone size: few; CDR3 length: 15; J gene: TRBJ2-1; CDR3 DNA: TGTGCCAGCAGCGGCGTTCGGCAGCGTTGGAATGAGCAGTTCTTC; CDR3 protein: CASSGVRQRWNEQFF
V gene: TRBV20-1; D gene: TRBD2; clone size: NA; CDR3 length: 15; J gene: TRBJ2-3; CDR3 DNA: TGCAGTGCTAGTGGGGCTAGCGGGAAGACAGATACGCAGTATTTT; CDR3 protein: CSASGASGKTDTQYF
V gene: TRBV5-1; D gene: NA; clone size: NA; CDR3 length: 13; J gene: TRBJ1-1; CDR3 DNA: TGCGCCAGCAGGGGCAGTGAATACACTGAAGCTTTCTTT; CDR3 protein: CASRGSEYTEAFF
V gene: TRBV28; D gene: NA; clone size: NA; CDR3 length: 17; J gene: TRBJ2-5; CDR3 DNA: TGTGCCAGCAGGAGGCCCCCCGGCGGACATTTTCAAGAGACCCAGTACTTC; CDR3 protein: CASRRPPGGHFQETQYF
V gene: TRBV7-2; D gene: TRBD1; clone size: few; CDR3 length: 15; J gene: TRBJ1-2; CDR3 DNA: TGTGCCAGCAGCTTAATGGGACAGAGCGTGATAGGCTACACCTTC; CDR3 protein: CASSLMGQSVIGYTF
V gene: TRBV7-2; D gene: TRBD2; clone size: once; CDR3 length: 16; J gene: TRBJ2-7; CDR3 DNA: TGTGCCAGCAGCCGATCGACTAGCGGGGGAAGCTACGAGCAGTACTTC; CDR3 protein: CASSRSTSGGSYEQYF
V gene: TRBV2; D gene: NA; clone size: few; CDR3 length: 14; J gene: TRBJ1-1; CDR3 DNA: TGTGCCAGCAGTGGGGAGGGACTGAACACTGAAGCTTTCTTT; CDR3 protein: CASSGEGLNTEAFF
V gene: TRBV5-1; D gene: TRBD2; clone size: few; CDR3 length: 18; J gene: TRBJ2-1; CDR3 DNA: TGCGCCAGCAGCTTCCCTAGCGGGGGCACTTTCTCCTACAATGAGCAGTTCTTC; CDR3 protein: CASSFPSGGTFSYNEQFF
V gene: TRBV20-1; D gene: NA; clone size: few; CDR3 length: 13; J gene: TRBJ1-1; CDR3 DNA: TGCAGTGCAAGTACAGGGAGTTATTCTGAAGCTTTCTTT; CDR3 protein: CSASTGSYSEAFF
V gene: TRBV9; D gene: NA; clone size: few; CDR3 length: 13; J gene: TRBJ2-2; CDR3 DNA: TGTGCCAGCAGCCCCAAAACAGGGCAGGAGCTGTTTTTT; CDR3 protein: CASSPKTGQELFF
V gene: TRBV7-8; D gene: NA; clone size: NA; CDR3 length: 15; J gene: TRBJ2-7; CDR3 DNA: TGTGCCAGCAGCTTAGTGGGTTCGAGCTCCTACGAGCAGTACTTC; CDR3 protein: CASSLVGSSSYEQYF
V gene: TRBV7-6; D gene: TRBD2; clone size: NA; CDR3 length: 13; J gene: TRBJ2-3; CDR3 DNA: TGTGCCAGCAGCAGAATAAGCGGGAGTTCGCAGTATTTT; CDR3 protein: CASSRISGSSQYF
V gene: TRBV12-3/TRBV12-4; D gene: NA; clone size: few; CDR3 length: 15; J gene: TRBJ2-5; CDR3 DNA: TGTGCCAGCAGTACCCACGGGACGTCCTTGGAGACCCAGTACTTC; CDR3 protein: CASSTHGTSLETQYF
V gene: TRBV20-1; D gene: TRBD1; clone size: NA; CDR3 length: 16; J gene: TRBJ2-1; CDR3 DNA: TGCAGTTCCGGAGGAGGACAGGGGGCGCTTTACAATGAGCAGTTCTTC; CDR3 protein: CSSGGGQGALYNEQFF
V gene: TRBV7-2; D gene: NA; clone size: many; CDR3 length: 15; J gene: TRBJ1-5; CDR3 DNA: TGTGCCAGCAGCTTGTTAGGGGGTGGCAATCAGCCCCAGCATTTT; CDR3 protein: CASSLLGGGNQPQHF
V gene: TRBV28; D gene: NA; clone size: NA; CDR3 length: 15; J gene: TRBJ2-1; CDR3 DNA: TGTGCCAGCAGTCCGCTTGGGGGGTTCAACAATGAGCAGTTCTTC; CDR3 protein: CASSPLGGFNNEQFF
V gene: TRBV29-1; D gene: NA; clone size: NA; CDR3 length: 12; J gene: TRBJ2-1; CDR3 DNA: TGCAGCGTTGCCCGCTCCTACAATGAGCAGTTCTTC; CDR3 protein: CSVARSYNEQFF
V gene: TRBV18; D gene: TRBD1; clone size: few; CDR3 length: 16; J gene: TRBJ2-1; CDR3 DNA: TGTGCCAGCTCACCGTCCGGGACAGGGGGAAGGAATGAGCAGTTCTTC; CDR3 protein: CASSPSGTGGRNEQFF
V gene: TRBV4-3; D gene: TRBD1; clone size: few; CDR3 length: 15; J gene: TRBJ2-1; CDR3 DNA: TGCGCCAGCAGCAAACAGGGGGCGTTAGGTAATGAGCAGTTCTTC; CDR3 protein: CASSKQGALGNEQFF
V gene: TRBV10-3; D gene: NA; clone size: few; CDR3 length: 13; J gene: TRBJ1-1; CDR3 DNA: TGTGCCACGCGGAGAATCACGGACACTGAAGCTTTCTTT; CDR3 protein: CATRRITDTEAFF
V gene: TRBV9; D gene: NA; clone size: many; CDR3 length: 14; J gene: TRBJ2-5; CDR3 DNA: TGTGCCAGCAGCGTATCCACCACCCAAGAGACCCAGTACTTC; CDR3 protein: CASSVSTTQETQYF